This T cell receptor (beta chain) was sequenced for a study of spatial heterogeneity in lung cancer. This clonotype has ten or more counts. TCRdb re-called the 5' RACE reads with MiXCR, one entry per CDR3 protein. The sample carries approximately 12,000 distinct CDR3 sequences, approximately 6.2% recorded once. Germline V gene lookup returns CDR1 MNHEY and CDR2 SVGEGT. V was shortened by 0 bases and J by 5 bases, with 13 bases between the two germline ends. The CDR3 extends over 16 amino acids. Time point meaning: sample taken at primary tumor resection. Unsorted samples of tumor, nontumor lung or frozen PBMC had their whole RNA sequenced.

The V call is TRBV6-2 or TRBV6-3, the J call TRBJ2-2, with D perhaps matching TRBD2 (6 bases). The input for sequencing was normal lung tissue next to the tumor, taken at surgery. The receptor was isolated from a male donor with early-stage non-small cell lung cancer. CDR3 protein: CASSYSAGPGTGELFF. The CDR3 DNA reads TGTGCCAGCAGTTACTCCGCGGGACCTGGGACCGGGGAGCTGTTTTTT.